The entry below describes one T cell receptor beta chain. The antigen remains unidentified. Clones were read by immunoSEQ multiplex PCR, and TCRdb kept only the in-frame ones, dropping some. The sample carries several thousand clones, around 70% recorded once. This sample was included in a study of PD-1 blockade in classical Hodgkin lymphoma. Study observations and caveats: In newly diagnosed patients, baseline TCR diversity was reportedly below that of healthy donors.

The V end lost 0 bases, the J end lost 3 bases, and 9 bases lay between the germline ends. Germline V gene lookup returns CDR1 LGHNA and CDR2 YNFKEQ. There are 15 residues in the CDR3. Following autologous stem cell transplantation, relapse occurred in every patient, and exposure to brentuximab vedotin varied. The sequence was obtained from a human donor with classical Hodgkin lymphoma. The sample was peripheral blood mononuclear cells (PBMCs), taken at baseline. The chain joins TRBV4-2 to TRBJ2-4; no firm D call. CDR3 region: CASSQDPAIKNIQYF. CDR3 bases: TGTGCCAGCAGCCAAGATCCAGCCATCAAAAACATTCAGTACTTC.